A selection of T cell receptor beta chains follows, all from one sample in a study of post-analysis software for immune sequencing data. TCRdb reprocessed the PCR reads with MiXCR, giving one entry per CDR3 protein. The sample carries under 900,000 distinct CDR3 sequences, roughly 50% recorded once. The sequenced material came from blood. These receptors were obtained from a girl between 10 and 17 years old with multiple sclerosis. Each CDR3 is given with its conserved first and last residue. Fields, in order: J gene, V gene, clone size, D gene, CDR3 DNA, CDR3 protein. D genes are given only for firm matches. Only part of the rows carry a size: once, few, many, or a class if the clone is expanded.

TRBJ2-5,TRBV7-9,.,.,TGTGCCAGCAGCAAAAGCGGACAGCTCCAAGAGACCCAGTACTTC,CASSKSGQLQETQYF
TRBJ2-7,TRBV7-9,.,.,TGTGCCAGCAGCAGGGACGTCGATGAGCAGTACTTC,CASSRDVDEQYF
TRBJ1-1,TRBV2,.,.,TGTGCCAGCAGTGTGGCGGAAAACACTGAAGCTTTCTTT,CASSVAENTEAFF
TRBJ2-4,TRBV20-1,few,TRBD1,TGCAGTGCCAAGAAAGGGGGCACCAAAAACATTCAGTACTTC,CSAKKGGTKNIQYF
TRBJ2-7,TRBV12-3/TRBV12-4,.,.,TGTGCCAGCAGTTTGGGGGACATCTACGAGCAGTACTTC,CASSLGDIYEQYF
TRBJ2-7,TRBV20-1,.,TRBD1,TGCAGTGCTCGGGACAGGGAAGGCCCCCAGTACTTC,CSARDREGPQYF
TRBJ2-1,TRBV6-5,.,TRBD2,TGTGCCAGCAGTTACGGGGAGGGATCCTACAATGAGCAGTTCTTC,CASSYGEGSYNEQFF
TRBJ1-1,TRBV29-1,.,.,TGCAGCGTTGAAGGACAAACGATGAACACTGAAGCTTTCTTT,CSVEGQTMNTEAFF
TRBJ2-7,TRBV12-3/TRBV12-4,few,.,TGTGCCAGCAGTTCCGAGGGGCACTACGAGCAGTACTTC,CASSSEGHYEQYF
TRBJ2-7,TRBV7-6,few,TRBD2,TGTGCCAGCAGCTTAACTAGCGGCTCGAGCTCCTACGAGCAGTACTTC,CASSLTSGSSSYEQYF
TRBJ1-1,TRBV2,.,.,TGTGCCAGCAGTAGGGACAATGGCAACACTGAAGCTTTCTTT,CASSRDNGNTEAFF
TRBJ2-3,TRBV12-3/TRBV12-4,few,.,TGTGCCAGCACTTCTTGGGCCCAGGCTAGCACAGATACGCAGTATTTT,CASTSWAQASTDTQYF
TRBJ2-1,TRBV6-4,.,.,TGTGCCAGCAGCGACTCCACCTCCTACAATGAGCAGTTCTTC,CASSDSTSYNEQFF
TRBJ2-7,TRBV11-1,.,TRBD2,TGTGCCAGCGCAGCTCTAGCGGGGGGGCGCTACGAGCAGTACTTC,CASAALAGGRYEQYF
TRBJ2-5,TRBV12-3/TRBV12-4,many,.,TGTGCCAGCAGCCTCAGGGGGGAAGAGACCCAGTACTTC,CASSLRGEETQYF
TRBJ2-7,TRBV7-9,.,TRBD1,TGTGCCAGCAGCCCACCAGGGGGCTGGAGCTCCTACGAGCAGTACTTC,CASSPPGGWSSYEQYF
TRBJ2-1,TRBV20-1,.,.,TGCAGTGCTAGAGAGGGGTTACTAGAGCAGATCTTC,CSAREGLLEQIF
TRBJ2-5,TRBV6-5,.,TRBD2,TGTGCCAGCAGTTACCGACTAGCGGGGGGTGAGACCCAGTACTTC,CASSYRLAGGETQYF
TRBJ1-6,TRBV20-1,.,.,TGCAGTGCTAGAGAGGGGGAAAAAAGCTCCTATAATTCACCCCTCCACTTT,CSAREGEKSSYNSPLHF
TRBJ2-7,TRBV6-5,many,.,TGTGCCAGCAGTTACCGGGACGGAGCCTACGAGCAGTACTTC,CASSYRDGAYEQYF
TRBJ1-2,TRBV29-1,.,TRBD1,TGCAGCGTTTCCGAGGGGACAGGGAACTATGGCTACACCTTC,CSVSEGTGNYGYTF
TRBJ2-7,TRBV25-1,few,.,TGTGCCAGCAGTGACCAACGCTTCGCCGGACGGGGCTACGAGCAGTACTTC,CASSDQRFAGRGYEQYF
TRBJ2-1,TRBV27,once,.,TGTGCCAGCAGTCGTTTATCCGCGAGGTTCTTC,CASSRLSARFF